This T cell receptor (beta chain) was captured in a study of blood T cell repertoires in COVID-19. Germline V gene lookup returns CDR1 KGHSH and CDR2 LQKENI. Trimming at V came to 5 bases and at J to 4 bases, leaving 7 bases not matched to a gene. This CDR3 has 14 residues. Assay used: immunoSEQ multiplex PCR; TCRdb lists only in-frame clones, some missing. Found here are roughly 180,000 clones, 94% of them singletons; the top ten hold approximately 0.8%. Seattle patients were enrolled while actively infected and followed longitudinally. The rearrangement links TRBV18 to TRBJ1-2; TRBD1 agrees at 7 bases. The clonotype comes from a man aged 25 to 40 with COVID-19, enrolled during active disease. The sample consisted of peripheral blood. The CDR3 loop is CASSFDRASYGYTF. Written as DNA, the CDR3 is TGTGCCAGCTCATTCGACAGGGCCAGCTATGGCTACACCTTC.